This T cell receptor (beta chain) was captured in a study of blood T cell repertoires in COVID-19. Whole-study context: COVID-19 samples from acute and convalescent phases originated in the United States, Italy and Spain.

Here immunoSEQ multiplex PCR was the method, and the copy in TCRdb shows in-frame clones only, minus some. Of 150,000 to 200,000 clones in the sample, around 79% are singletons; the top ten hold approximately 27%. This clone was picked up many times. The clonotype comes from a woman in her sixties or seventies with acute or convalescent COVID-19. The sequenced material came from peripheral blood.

CDR3 sequence: CASRDREDTEAFF. DNA for the CDR3: TGTGCCAGCAGGGACAGGGAGGACACTGAAGCTTTCTTT. The chain uses TRBV12-3 or TRBV12-4 and TRBJ1-1; 8 positions match TRBD1. After removal of 6 bases from V and 3 bases from J, the junction contained 3 bases not matched to a gene. The length of the CDR3 is 13 residues.